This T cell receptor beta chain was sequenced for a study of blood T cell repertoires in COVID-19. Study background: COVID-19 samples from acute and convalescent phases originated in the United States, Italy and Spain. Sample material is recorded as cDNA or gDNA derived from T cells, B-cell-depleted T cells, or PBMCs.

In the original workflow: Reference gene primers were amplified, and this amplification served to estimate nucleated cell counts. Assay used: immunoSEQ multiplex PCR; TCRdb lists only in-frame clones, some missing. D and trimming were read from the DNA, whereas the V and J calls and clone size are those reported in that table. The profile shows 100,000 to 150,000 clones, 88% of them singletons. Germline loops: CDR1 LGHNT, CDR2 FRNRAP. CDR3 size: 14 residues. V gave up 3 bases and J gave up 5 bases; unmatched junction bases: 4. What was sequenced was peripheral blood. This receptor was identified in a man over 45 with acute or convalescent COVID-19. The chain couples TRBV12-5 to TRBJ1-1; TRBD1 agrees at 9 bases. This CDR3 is CASGLQGARTEAFF. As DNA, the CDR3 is TGTGCTAGTGGTTTACAGGGGGCGCGTACTGAAGCTTTCTTT.